The entry below describes one TCR beta chain. These data belong to a study of blood T cell repertoires in COVID-19. Looking at the study overall: T cells, B-cell-depleted T cells, or PBMCs supplied cDNA or gDNA.

This CDR3 spans 13 amino acids. Trimming at V came to 4 bases and at J to 7 bases, leaving 7 bases not matched to a gene. Germline V CDR1 and CDR2: SGHDN, FVKESK. Methods used by the authors: Amplification of reference gene primers was used by the study to estimate nucleated cell counts. Profiled with immunoSEQ multiplex PCR; TCRdb holds only in-frame clones, not every one. D and trimming come from the DNA, and the V and J calls and clone size come from that table. The sample includes about 210,000 clones, about 86% seen only once; the top ten take 2.9%. The sample taken for sequencing was peripheral blood. The TCR originated in a man aged 45-60 years with active or convalescent COVID-19. The gene calls are TRBV14 and TRBJ2-7, with TRBD2 matching 7 bases. This CDR3 reads CASSRGGAGEQYF. The CDR3 bases are TGTGCCAGCAGCCGGGGAGGGGCGGGAGAGCAGTACTTC.